This passage covers 24 T cell receptor beta chains from one sample sequenced in a study of technical replicates of blood from several donors. The table came from immunoSEQ multiplex PCR; TCRdb's copy has only in-frame clones and leaves some out. The sample lists fewer than 90,000 clones; around 94% were seen once. The sequenced sample consisted of T cells isolated from PBMCs. The receptor set was obtained from a human donor in good health.

The chain links TRBV12-5 to TRBJ2-1; 9 nucleotides match TRBD2. The CDR3 spans 15 residues. Unmatched junction bases numbered 3, after V lost 6 bases and J lost 0 bases. CDR1 and CDR2 (germline): LGHNT, FRNRAP. CDR3 sequence: CASGVSGSSYNEQFF. The CDR3 bases are TGTGCTAGTGGGGTTAGCGGGAGCTCCTACAATGAGCAGTTCTTC.

This clone was observed once. The CDR3 nucleotides read TGTGCCAGCCGGAGCGGGAGCATCGACACCGGGGAGCTGTTTTTT. Protein sequence: CASRSGSIDTGELFF. The chain is built from TRBV2 and TRBJ2-2; TRBD2 matches 8 bases. With V trimmed by 8 bases and J by 3 bases, 8 bases remained unmatched. Germline loops: CDR1 SNHLY, CDR2 FYNNEI. This CDR3 spans 15 amino acids.

The chain combines TRBV5-1 with TRBJ2-7, with TRBD1 identical over 8 bases. Losses at the gene ends were 5 bases for V and 2 bases for J; bases not matched to a gene: 6. Germline CDR1 and CDR2: SGHRS and YFSETQ. CDR3 length: 14 residues. The CDR3 region has the DNA TGCGCCAGCAGTTTGCGGACAGGGACCTACGAGCAGTACTTC. Translating it yields CASSLRTGTYEQYF.

The V and J genes are TRBV6-1 and TRBJ1-5; the match to TRBD1 covers 7 bases. Trimming removed 6 bases from V and 5 bases from J; junction bases left unmatched: 10. CDR3 length: 15 residues. From germline, CDR1 is MNHNS and CDR2 SASEGT. The CDR3 coding sequence is TGTGCCAGCAGGGCGGAACAGGGGACGTATCAGCCCCAGCATTTT. This gives the protein CASRAEQGTYQPQHF.

V is TRBV19 and J is TRBJ1-5; D ambiguous. The V and J ends lost 2 bases and 5 bases respectively, with 10 bases between them. CDR1 is LNHDA, CDR2 SQIVND, per germline (reference sequence). This CDR3 has 14 amino acids. This CDR3 is CASSILAGHQPQHF. In DNA, the CDR3 is TGTGCCAGTAGTATATTGGCAGGTCATCAGCCCCAGCATTTT.

V gene TRBV2 combines with J gene TRBJ2-2, with D possibly matching TRBD1 (5 bases). The CDR3 length is 16 residues. V was clipped by 10 bases and J by 0 bases, with 18 bases between them. Germline assignment: CDR1 SNHLY and CDR2 FYNNEI. The CDR3 reads CATPKQALTNTGELFF. The CDR3 DNA follows: TGTGCCACCCCTAAACAGGCCCTGACGAACACCGGGGAGCTGTTTTTT.

This chain links TRBV5-1 with TRBJ2-1, with 9 bases lining up with TRBD2. The CDR3 consists of 15 residues. The ends lost 0 bases at V and 2 bases at J; junction bases unmatched: 0. CDR1 and CDR2 from the germline V gene are SGHRS and YFSETQ. CDR3 residues: CASSLASGTYNEQFF. The CDR3 nucleotides read TGCGCCAGCAGCTTGGCTAGCGGGACCTACAATGAGCAGTTCTTC.

This rearrangement joins TRBV28 to TRBJ2-7; D remains unclear. CDR1 MDHEN and CDR2 SYDVKM come from the germline V gene. The CDR3 is 16 residues long. Trimming removed 5 bases from V and 4 bases from J, with 21 bases in between. The CDR3 DNA is TGTGCCAGCAGTCCTTTCTATCTAGGAGAGCCTTACGAGCAGTACTTC. Its protein is CASSPFYLGEPYEQYF. The complete variable domain, with remaining parts taken from reference TRBV28 and TRBJ2-7, reads DVKVTQSSRYLVKRTGEKVFLECVQDMDHENMFWYRQDPGLGLRLIYFSYDVKMKEKGDIPEGYSVSREKKERFSLILESASTNQTSMYLCASSPFYLGEPYEQYFGPGTRLTVT.

The chain recombines TRBV27 with TRBJ2-7; TRBD2 matches 12 bases. This CDR3 is 16 amino acids long. Per germline, CDR1 MNHEY and CDR2 SMNVEV (reference sequence). V gave up 5 bases and J gave up 2 bases; unmatched junction bases: 7. The CDR3 bases are TGTGCCAGCAGTACCCTGACTAGCGGGGGAACCTACGAGCAGTACTTC. Encoded protein: CASSTLTSGGTYEQYF.

This chain connects TRBV5-4 to TRBJ1-1, with TRBD1 matching 9 bases. The CDR3 contains 15 residues. Germline V lookup: CDR1 SGHNT, CDR2 YYREEE (reference sequence). V gave up 0 bases and J gave up 8 bases; unmatched junction bases: 8. The CDR3 bases are TGTGCCAGCAGCTTGGTTCGGACAGGGGAATCAGAAGCTTTCTTT. The encoded protein is CASSLVRTGESEAFF. Based on the CDR3 plus reference TRBV5-4 and TRBJ1-1, the full variable domain is ETGVTQSPTHLIKTRGQQVTLRCSSQSGHNTVSWYQQALGQGPQFIFQYYREEENGRGNFPPRFSGLQFPNYSSELNVNALELDDSALYLCASSLVRTGESEAFFGQGTRLTVV.

The chain carries TRBV19 and TRBJ1-4; D is unclear. Germline V gene sequence: CDR1 LNHDA, CDR2 SQIVND (reference sequence). There are 14 residues in the CDR3. Trimming shortened V by 3 bases and J by 3 bases, and 8 bases separated the two germline ends. CDR3 coding DNA: TGTGCCAGTAGTATGGCGGTTTCTAATGAAAAACTGTTTTTT. Protein sequence: CASSMAVSNEKLFF.

The chain joins TRBV2 to TRBJ1-1, with D uncertain. The germline CDR1 and CDR2 sequences are SNHLY and FYNNEI. The CDR3 runs to 14 residues. Trimming removed 6 bases from V and 5 bases from J, with 16 bases in between. CDR3 residues: CASRAPTVATEAFF. As DNA, the CDR3 is TGTGCCAGCAGGGCGCCCACAGTGGCGACTGAAGCTTTCTTT.

This clone was seen a handful of times. The chain joins TRBV9 to TRBJ2-5; 13 nucleotides line up with TRBD2. This CDR3 spans 16 amino acids. The germline V gene has CDR1 SGDLS and CDR2 YYNGEE. V was clipped by 4 bases and J by 4 bases; unmatched bases: 7. The CDR3: CASSPSLAGGPETQYF. The DNA for the CDR3 is TGTGCCAGCAGCCCCTCACTAGCGGGAGGGCCAGAGACCCAGTACTTC. The full variable domain, in which reference TRBV9 and TRBJ2-5 provide the parts outside the CDR3, is DSGVTQTPKHLITATGQRVTLRCSPRSGDLSVYWYQQSLDQGLQFLIQYYNGEERAKGNILERFSAQQFPDLHSELNLSSLELGDSALYFCASSPSLAGGPETQYFGPGTRLLVL.

This chain connects TRBV4-2 to TRBJ2-7; D is perhaps TRBD1 (6 bases). Trimming removed 1 base at V and 2 bases at J, with 12 bases between. Looked up from germline, CDR1 is LGHNA and CDR2 is YNFKEQ. This CDR3 has 15 amino acids. This CDR3 is CASSQGRDIAYEQYF. Here the CDR3 DNA reads TGTGCCAGCAGCCAAGGCCGGGACATCGCCTACGAGCAGTACTTC.

The chain employs TRBV6-1 and TRBJ2-1; 11 bases map to TRBD2. The CDR3 loop spans 16 amino acids. The V gene end was trimmed by 4 bases and the J gene end by 5 bases; junction bases not matched to a gene: 7. Germline assignment: CDR1 MNHNS and CDR2 SASEGT. The CDR3 here is CASSARGLAENNEQFF. In DNA form, the CDR3 reads TGTGCCAGCAGTGCGAGGGGACTAGCGGAAAACAATGAGCAGTTCTTC.

The V call is TRBV10-3, the J call TRBJ2-7; the D gene is possibly TRBD1 (6 bases). CDR3 length equals 12 residues. The germline gives CDR1 ENHRY, CDR2 SYGVKD. The V gene lost 4 bases and the J gene lost 2 bases, with 6 bases spanning the gap. The CDR3 is CAISGQAYEQYF. DNA of the CDR3: TGTGCCATCAGTGGACAGGCCTACGAGCAGTACTTC.

The rearrangement links TRBV28 to TRBJ2-7; D is possibly TRBD1 (5 bases). Germline V gives CDR1 MDHEN, CDR2 SYDVKM. The CDR3 runs 14 residues. V lost 2 bases and J 2 bases, leaving 10 bases between the germline ends. The CDR3 DNA sequence: TGTGCCAGCAGTTTAGATGGCAGGGCCTACGAGCAGTACTTC. Residues: CASSLDGRAYEQYF. The whole variable domain, remainder taken from reference TRBV28 and TRBJ2-7, is DVKVTQSSRYLVKRTGEKVFLECVQDMDHENMFWYRQDPGLGLRLIYFSYDVKMKEKGDIPEGYSVSREKKERFSLILESASTNQTSMYLCASSLDGRAYEQYFGPGTRLTVT.

In this sample, this clone turned up once. The chain is built from TRBV6-5 and TRBJ2-7; weak D call: TRBD1 (5 bases). The V end lost 4 bases, the J end lost 9 bases, and 10 bases lay between the germline ends. Per germline, CDR1 MNHEY and CDR2 SVGAGI. This CDR3 region has 11 residues. CDR3 DNA: TGTGCCAGCAGTTCAGGGCCGGTGCAGTACTTC. It codes for CASSSGPVQYF.

The genes are TRBV30 and TRBJ1-2, with 7 bases lining up with TRBD1. Germline V CDR1 and CDR2: GTSNPN, SVGIG (reference sequence). The CDR3 consists of 12 residues. Germline trimming cut 5 bases from V and 4 bases from J; bases unmatched to any gene: 4. For the CDR3, the DNA is TGTGCCTGGGCCGGGACAGTCTATGGCTACACCTTC. Its protein product is CAWAGTVYGYTF.

J is TRBJ1-6 and V is TRBV6-6; 7 bases line up with TRBD1. Looked up from germline, CDR1 is MNHNY and CDR2 is SVGAGI (reference sequence). V was clipped by 0 bases and J by 8 bases; unmatched bases: 7. The CDR3 contains 16 residues. The CDR3 sequence is CASSYSINRGYSPLHF. CDR3 DNA sequence: TGTGCCAGCAGTTACTCAATTAACAGGGGATATTCACCCCTCCACTTT.

The genes are TRBV6-5 and TRBJ2-7; 7 bases match TRBD1. The V gene's germline CDR1 is MNHEY and CDR2 SVGAGI. This CDR3 region has 14 residues. V lost 5 bases and J lost 3; bases outside the gene matches: 7. The CDR3 is CASSRRRDSYEQYF. DNA for the CDR3: TGTGCCAGCAGTAGACGCCGGGACAGCTACGAGCAGTACTTC.

The chain links TRBV6-6 to TRBJ2-7; weak D call: TRBD2 (5 bases). Germline CDR1 MNHNY, CDR2 SVGAGI (reference sequence). The CDR3 has 15 amino acids. Trimming removed 9 bases at V and 4 bases at J, with 22 bases between. CDR3 nucleotide sequence: TGTGCCAGGCCGATTGGGGAGTATGCTGAATACGAGCAGTACTTC. This translates into CARPIGEYAEYEQYF.

V is TRBV27 and J is TRBJ2-5; tentatively, D is TRBD1 (6 bases). Germline CDR1 MNHEY, CDR2 SMNVEV (reference sequence). CDR3 size: 14 residues. V was shortened by 5 bases and J by 5 bases, with 15 bases between the two germline ends. This CDR3 is CASSPRTVGETQYF. In nucleotides, the CDR3 is TGTGCCAGCAGTCCCAGGACAGTCGGGGAGACCCAGTACTTC.

The CDR3 nucleotides read TGTGCCTGGAGTGACGGGAGAGGCAATGAGCAGTTCTTC. Its protein is CAWSDGRGNEQFF. The chain uses TRBV30 and TRBJ2-1; a possible D gene is TRBD2 (6 bases). CDR1 is GTSNPN, CDR2 SVGIG, per germline (reference sequence). The length of the CDR3 is 13 residues. The V and J ends lost 1 base and 6 bases respectively, with 10 bases between them.